This T cell receptor (beta chain) was obtained from a study of shared clonotypes between healthy human individuals. Study results and limitations: In general, naive subsets displayed greater estimated richness than memory subsets did. Depth of sequencing was expected to influence donor clonotype sharing.

Trimming removed 7 bases from V and 4 bases from J, with 19 bases in between. The CDR3 runs to 15 residues. The V gene's germline CDR1 is MNHNY and CDR2 SVGAGI (reference sequence). Terminally differentiated effector memory CD45RA+ cells were left out of the naive CD8 fraction, which was CD45RO-negative and positively selected for CCR7. Concerning this clone itself: Its antigen is unidentified.

Only in-frame clones appear in the TCRdb table, and some are missing; sequencing was by immunoSEQ multiplex PCR. The repertoire holds around 700,000 clones, about 90% seen once, with 24% in the top ten. The source is a young man in good health. The sample taken for sequencing was naive CD8+ T cells sorted from blood. The V call is TRBV6-6, the J call TRBJ1-2; D might be TRBD1 (5 bases). The CDR3 nucleotides read TGTGCCAGCACTCCCCCGGGACTGAAATTCTATGGCTACACCTTC. Translating gives CASTPPGLKFYGYTF.